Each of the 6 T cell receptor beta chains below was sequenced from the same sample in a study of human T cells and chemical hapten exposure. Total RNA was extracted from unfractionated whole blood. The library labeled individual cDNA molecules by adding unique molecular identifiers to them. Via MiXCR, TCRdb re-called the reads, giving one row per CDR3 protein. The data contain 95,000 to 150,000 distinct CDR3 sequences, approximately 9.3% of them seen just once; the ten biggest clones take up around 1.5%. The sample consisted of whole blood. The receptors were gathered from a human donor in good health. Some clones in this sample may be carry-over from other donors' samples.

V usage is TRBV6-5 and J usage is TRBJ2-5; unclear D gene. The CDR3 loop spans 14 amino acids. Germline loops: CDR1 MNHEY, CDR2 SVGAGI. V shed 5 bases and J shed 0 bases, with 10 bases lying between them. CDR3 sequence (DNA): TGTGCCAGCAGTAGGACGGAGTACCAAGAGACCCAGTACTTC. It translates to CASSRTEYQETQYF.

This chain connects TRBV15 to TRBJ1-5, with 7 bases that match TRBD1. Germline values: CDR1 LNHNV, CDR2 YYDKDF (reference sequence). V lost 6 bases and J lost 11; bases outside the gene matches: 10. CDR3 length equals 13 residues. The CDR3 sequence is CATSKETGIAQHF. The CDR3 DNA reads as TGTGCCACCAGTAAGGAGACAGGGATAGCCCAGCATTTT.

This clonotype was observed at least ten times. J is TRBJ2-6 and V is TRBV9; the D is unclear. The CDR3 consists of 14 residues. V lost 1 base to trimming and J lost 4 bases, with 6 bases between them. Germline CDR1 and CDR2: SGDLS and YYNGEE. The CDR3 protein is CASSVLSGANVLTF. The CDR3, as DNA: TGTGCCAGCAGCGTACTTTCAGGGGCCAACGTCCTGACTTTC.

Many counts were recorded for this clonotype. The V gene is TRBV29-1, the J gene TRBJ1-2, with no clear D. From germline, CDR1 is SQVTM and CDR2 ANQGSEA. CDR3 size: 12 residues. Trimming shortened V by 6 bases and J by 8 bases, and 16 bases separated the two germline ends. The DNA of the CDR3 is TGCAGCGTGGACGTAGGCCCTTCGGGCTACACCTTC. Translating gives CSVDVGPSGYTF. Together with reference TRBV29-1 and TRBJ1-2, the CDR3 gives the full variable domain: SAVISQKPSRDICQRGTSLTIQCQVDSQVTMMFWYRQQPGQSLTLIATANQGSEATYESGFVIDKFPISRPNLTFSTLTVSNMSPEDSSIYLCSVDVGPSGYTFGSGTRLTVV.

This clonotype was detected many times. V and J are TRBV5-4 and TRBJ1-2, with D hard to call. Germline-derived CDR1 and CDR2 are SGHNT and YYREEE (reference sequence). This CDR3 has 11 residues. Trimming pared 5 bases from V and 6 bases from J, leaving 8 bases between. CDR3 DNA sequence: TGTGCCAGCAGGGGATACGATGGCTACACCTTC. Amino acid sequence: CASRGYDGYTF.

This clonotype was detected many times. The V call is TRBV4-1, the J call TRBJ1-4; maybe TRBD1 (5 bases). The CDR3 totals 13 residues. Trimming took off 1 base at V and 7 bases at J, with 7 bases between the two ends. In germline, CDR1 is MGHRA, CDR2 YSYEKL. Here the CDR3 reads CASSQGGAEKLFF. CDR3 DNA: TGCGCCAGCAGCCAAGGTGGGGCTGAAAAACTGTTTTTT.